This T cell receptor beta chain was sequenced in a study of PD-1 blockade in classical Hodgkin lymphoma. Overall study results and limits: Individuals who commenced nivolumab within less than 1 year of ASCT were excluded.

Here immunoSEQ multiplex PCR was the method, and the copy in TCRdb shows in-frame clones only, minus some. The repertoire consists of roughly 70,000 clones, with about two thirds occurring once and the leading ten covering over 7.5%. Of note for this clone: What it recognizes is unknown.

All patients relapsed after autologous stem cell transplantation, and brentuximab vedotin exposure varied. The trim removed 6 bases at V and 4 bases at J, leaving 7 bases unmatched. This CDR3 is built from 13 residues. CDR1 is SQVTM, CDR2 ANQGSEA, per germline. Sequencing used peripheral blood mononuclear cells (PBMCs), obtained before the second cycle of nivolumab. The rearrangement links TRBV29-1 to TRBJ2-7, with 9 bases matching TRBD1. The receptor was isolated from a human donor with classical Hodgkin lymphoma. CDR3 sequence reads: CSVRTGEGYEQYF. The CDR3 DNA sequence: TGCAGCGTGCGGACAGGGGAAGGGTACGAGCAGTACTTC.